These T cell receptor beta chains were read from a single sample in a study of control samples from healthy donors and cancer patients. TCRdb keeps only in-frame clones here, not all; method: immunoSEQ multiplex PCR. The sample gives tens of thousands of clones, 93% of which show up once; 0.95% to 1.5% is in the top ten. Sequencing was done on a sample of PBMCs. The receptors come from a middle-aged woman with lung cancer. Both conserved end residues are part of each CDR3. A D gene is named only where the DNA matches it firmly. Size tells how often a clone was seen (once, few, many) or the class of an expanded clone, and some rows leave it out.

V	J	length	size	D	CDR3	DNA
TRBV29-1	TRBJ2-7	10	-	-	CSVRETQQYF	TGCAGCGTGCGTGAAACTCAGCAGTACTTC
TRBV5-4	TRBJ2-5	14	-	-	CASSLPGQKETQYF	TGTGCCAGCAGCTTACCCGGACAGAAAGAGACCCAGTACTTC
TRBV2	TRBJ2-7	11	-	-	CATLWGREQYF	TGTGCCACACTTTGGGGCCGCGAGCAGTACTTC
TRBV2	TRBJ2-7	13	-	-	CASLGGQTYEQYF	TGTGCCAGCCTGGGGGGCCAAACCTACGAGCAGTACTTC
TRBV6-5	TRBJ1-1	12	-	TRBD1	CASSRQGIEAFF	TGTGCCAGCAGTCGACAGGGGATTGAAGCTTTCTTT
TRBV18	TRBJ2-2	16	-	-	CASSPQSQMNTGELFF	TGTGCCAGCTCACCACAGTCCCAGATGAACACCGGGGAGCTGTTTTTT
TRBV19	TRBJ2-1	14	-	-	CASKPEYSYNEQFF	TGTGCCAGTAAGCCGGAATACTCCTACAATGAGCAGTTCTTC
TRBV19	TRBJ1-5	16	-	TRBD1	CASSMGRDRPNQPQHF	TGTGCCAGTAGTATGGGGAGGGACAGGCCCAATCAGCCCCAGCATTTT
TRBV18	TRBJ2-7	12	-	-	CASSPAHPEQYF	TGTGCCAGCTCACCAGCCCATCCTGAACAGTACTTC
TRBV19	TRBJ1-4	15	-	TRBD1	CASSIGDRINEKLFF	TGTGCCAGTAGTATAGGGGACAGAATTAATGAAAAACTGTTTTTT
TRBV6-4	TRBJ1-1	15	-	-	CASSTGILGGTEAFF	TGTGCCAGCAGCACAGGGATTCTCGGAGGCACTGAAGCTTTCTTT
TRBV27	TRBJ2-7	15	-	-	CASSLLGGGRYEQYF	TGTGCCAGCAGTTTATTAGGGGGGGGTAGGTACGAGCAGTACTTC
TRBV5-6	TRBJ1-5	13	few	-	CASSLSTNQPQHF	TGTGCCAGCAGCTTGAGTACAAATCAGCCCCAGCATTTT
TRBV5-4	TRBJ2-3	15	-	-	CASSLQGQGGDTQYF	TGTGCCAGCAGCTTGCAGGGGCAGGGTGGAGATACGCAGTATTTT
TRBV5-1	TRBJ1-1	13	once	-	CASSRVTNTEAFF	TGCGCCAGCAGCAGAGTGACGAACACTGAAGCTTTCTTT
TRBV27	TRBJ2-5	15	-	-	CASSLWGADGETQYF	TGTGCCAGCAGTTTATGGGGGGCGGATGGGGAGACCCAGTACTTC
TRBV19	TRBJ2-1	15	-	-	CASSITDYSYNEQFF	TGTGCCAGTAGTATTACTGACTACTCCTACAATGAGCAGTTCTTC
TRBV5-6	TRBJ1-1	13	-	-	CASSLISNTEAFF	TGTGCCAGCAGCTTGATCTCGAACACTGAAGCTTTCTTT
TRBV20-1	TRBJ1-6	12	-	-	CSASTGDSPLHF	TGCAGTGCTAGTACCGGAGATTCACCCCTCCACTTT
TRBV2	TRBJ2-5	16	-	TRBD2	CASSEVSGKYQETQYF	TGTGCCAGCAGTGAAGTTAGCGGGAAGTACCAAGAGACCCAGTACTTC
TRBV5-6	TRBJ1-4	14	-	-	CASSFGQGNEKLFF	TGTGCCAGCAGCTTCGGGCAGGGGAATGAAAAACTGTTTTTT
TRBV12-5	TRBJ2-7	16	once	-	CASGSPLDSLPYEQYF	TGTGCTAGTGGTTCCCCCTTGGACAGCCTGCCCTACGAGCAGTACTTC
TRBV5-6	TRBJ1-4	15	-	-	CASSSLRVWGEKLFF	TGTGCCAGCAGCTCGCTCCGGGTGTGGGGTGAAAAACTGTTTTTT
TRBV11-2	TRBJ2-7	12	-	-	CASSLGGIEQYF	TGTGCCAGCAGCTTAGGGGGGATCGAGCAGTACTTC
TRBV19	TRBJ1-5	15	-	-	CARGGTGHINQPQHF	TGTGCCAGAGGAGGTACGGGACACATAAATCAGCCCCAGCATTTT
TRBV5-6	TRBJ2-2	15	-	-	CASSWRTGNTGELFF	TGTGCCAGCAGCTGGAGGACGGGGAACACCGGGGAGCTGTTTTTT
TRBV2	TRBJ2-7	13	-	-	CASSEVLGDFPDF	TGTGCCAGCAGTGAAGTTCTAGGTGACTTCCCTGACTTC
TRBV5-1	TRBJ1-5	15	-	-	CASSSGPSGNQPQHF	TGCGCCAGCAGCTCCGGGCCGTCGGGCAATCAGCCCCAGCATTTT
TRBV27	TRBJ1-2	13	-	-	CASSLGRDYGYTF	TGTGCCAGCAGTTTAGGCAGGGATTATGGCTACACCTTC
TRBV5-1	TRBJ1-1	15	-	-	CASSRDGIGNTEAFF	TGCGCCAGCAGCCGGGACGGGATAGGGAACACTGAAGCTTTCTTT
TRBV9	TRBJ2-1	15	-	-	CASSVGPDNWEEQFF	TGTGCCAGCAGCGTAGGCCCGGACAATTGGGAGGAGCAGTTCTTC